This passage covers 15 T cell receptor beta chains from one sample sequenced in a study of blood T cell repertoires in COVID-19 (dated by TCRdb to 2019 to 2021). Library preparation employed the immunoSEQ multiplex PCR assay. As stored in TCRdb, this immuneACCESS dataset retains in-frame rearrangements with V and J assigned. A fraction of the clones does not appear; measured against another copy, unresolved V genes explain less than half of the discrepancy, and the remainder lacks a known reason. The sample data list around 430,000 clones, and 87% of these were observed just once. Jointly, the top ten make up roughly 9.4% of the sample. Source material: PBMCs or T cells enriched from blood (not recorded which). Receptors were obtained from a woman in her fifties or sixties who had recovered from COVID-19.

The sample holds one count of this clone. V is TRBV6-5 and J is TRBJ2-7; D ambiguous. The CDR3 consists of 13 residues. Germline loops: CDR1 MNHEY, CDR2 SVGAGI. The V gene lost 5 bases and the J gene lost 3 bases, with 11 bases spanning the gap. The DNA for the CDR3 is TGTGCCAGCAGTCAAAACCCAGGCTACGAGCAGTACTTC. Residues: CASSQNPGYEQYF.

The gene calls are TRBV6-5 and TRBJ2-5, with 7 bases aligning to TRBD1. This CDR3 is built from 14 residues. V lost 2 bases and J lost 5; bases outside the gene matches: 5. Germline V gene lookup returns CDR1 MNHEY and CDR2 SVGAGI. The CDR3 sequence is CASSYGTVAETQYF. CDR3 nucleotides: TGTGCCAGCAGTTACGGGACAGTAGCCGAGACCCAGTACTTC.

J is TRBJ2-5 and V is TRBV9; 13 bases are a match to TRBD2. The CDR3 has 18 residues. The germline CDR1 and CDR2 sequences are SGDLS and YYNGEE. V was pared by 0 bases and J by 1 base, with 6 bases of the junction left unmatched. CDR3 amino acids: CASSVGLAGGVIQETQYF. CDR3 DNA sequence: TGTGCCAGCAGCGTAGGACTAGCGGGGGGTGTTATCCAAGAGACCCAGTACTTC.

This chain uses TRBV2 with TRBJ2-7; maybe TRBD2 (5 bases). CDR1 is SNHLY and CDR2 is FYNNEI in the germline V gene. The CDR3 length is 15 residues. V lost 6 bases and J 6 bases, leaving 21 bases between the germline ends. The CDR3 bases are TGTGCCAGCAGCGACGGGTGGTCTGAGGGTAGCGAGCAGTACTTC. This sequence encodes CASSDGWSEGSEQYF. Full variable domain (rest looked up from reference TRBV2 and TRBJ2-7): EPEVTQTPSHQVTQMGQEVILRCVPISNHLYFYWYRQILGQKVEFLVSFYNNEISEKSEIFDDQFSVERPDGSNFTLKIRSTKLEDSAMYFCASSDGWSEGSEQYFGPGTRLTVT.

The V and J genes are TRBV19 and TRBJ2-2; 10 nucleotides match TRBD2. The CDR3 runs to 15 residues. CDR1 is LNHDA and CDR2 is SQIVND in the germline V gene (reference sequence). V gave up 3 bases and J gave up 6 bases; unmatched junction bases: 4. The DNA for the CDR3 is TGTGCCAGTAGTATCCCCGGACTAGCGGCCGGGGAGCTGTTTTTT. This sequence encodes CASSIPGLAAGELFF.

The chain joins TRBV7-8 to TRBJ1-2, with D maybe TRBD1 (5 bases). CDR1 and CDR2 from the germline V gene are SGHVS and FQNEAQ. Trimming removed 4 bases at V and 4 bases at J, with 16 bases between. This CDR3 is 15 amino acids long. The CDR3, as DNA: TGTGCCAGCAGCTCTTTTGCAGGGCATACCTATGGCTACACCTTC. Translating gives CASSSFAGHTYGYTF.

The chain is built from TRBV15 and TRBJ2-7, with TRBD1 identical over 8 bases. Germline CDR1 and CDR2: LNHNV and YYDKDF (reference sequence). V shed 5 bases and J 7 bases; nucleotides not matched to a gene: 10. The CDR3 runs 14 residues. The CDR3 sequence is CATSSVTGAIEQYF. The CDR3 DNA is TGTGCCACCAGCTCCGTGACAGGGGCAATAGAGCAGTACTTC.

The chain uses TRBV28 and TRBJ2-2; a possible D gene is TRBD1 (6 bases). CDR1 is MDHEN and CDR2 is SYDVKM in the germline V gene. The ends were cut back, 2 bases at V and 4 bases at J, with 11 bases in the middle. The CDR3 is 15 amino acids. CDR3 in DNA: TGTGCCAGCAGTTTAGAGCTCAGGGGCACCGGGGAGCTGTTTTTT. It is translated as CASSLELRGTGELFF.

The DNA for the CDR3 is TGCGCCAGCAGCCATGATCAGGGAGGGTGGGGTGAAAAACTGTTTTTT. It encodes CASSHDQGGWGEKLFF. This rearrangement joins TRBV4-1 to TRBJ1-4, with D possibly matching TRBD1 (5 bases). The germline V gene encodes CDR1 MGHRA and CDR2 YSYEKL. Trimming took 3 bases from V and 7 from J, leaving 18 bases between them. The CDR3 length is 16 residues.

This sequence joins TRBV9 and TRBJ1-2; TRBD1 is a possible D gene (6 bases). CDR1 and CDR2 from the germline V gene are SGDLS and YYNGEE. This CDR3 comprises 14 residues. The V end was cut by 3 bases, the J end by 3 bases, with 12 bases between. The CDR3 DNA follows: TGTGCCAGCAGCGGAACAGGGTTCGACTATGGCTACACCTTC. It encodes CASSGTGFDYGYTF.

The J gene is TRBJ2-7, the V gene TRBV15, with 7 bases lining up with TRBD1. With 3 bases clipped from V and 0 bases from J, the junction kept 5 bases outside the gene matches. The CDR3 spans 15 residues. In germline, CDR1 is LNHNV, CDR2 YYDKDF (reference sequence). CDR3 nucleotides: TGTGCCACCAGCAGGGAGACAGGGAACTCCTACGAGCAGTACTTC. This codes for CATSRETGNSYEQYF.

The V gene is TRBV5-8, the J gene TRBJ1-2; TRBD1 agrees at 7 bases. CDR1 SGHTS and CDR2 YDEGEE come from the germline V gene. CDR3 size: 15 residues. After removal of 0 bases from V and 5 bases from J, the junction contained 7 bases not matched to a gene. The CDR3 reads CASSLGGQGVYGYTF. CDR3 sequence (DNA): TGTGCCAGCAGCTTGGGAGGCCAGGGGGTGTATGGCTACACCTTC.

This clone was counted between two and nine times. The chain couples TRBV9 to TRBJ1-2; 9 bases fit TRBD1. V lost 3 bases to trimming and J lost 3 bases; unmatched junction nucleotides: 6. The CDR3 extends over 15 amino acids. The germline CDR1 and CDR2 sequences are SGDLS and YYNGEE. The CDR3 sequence: CASSARQGEDYGYTF. Here the CDR3 DNA reads TGTGCCAGCAGCGCAAGACAGGGGGAGGACTATGGCTACACCTTC.

The V gene is TRBV11-2, the J gene TRBJ1-1; D possibly corresponds to TRBD1 (6 bases). The CDR3 is made up of 17 amino acids. The germline CDR1 and CDR2 sequences are SGHAT and FQNNGV. The V gene lost 2 bases and the J gene lost 4 bases, with 20 bases spanning the gap. CDR3 nucleotide sequence: TGTGCCAGCAGCTTATTGAGAGGACAGCCGGGGAGCACTGAAGCTTTCTTT. It translates to CASSLLRGQPGSTEAFF. Together with reference TRBV11-2 and TRBJ1-1, the CDR3 gives the full variable domain: EAGVAQSPRYKIIEKRQSVAFWCNPISGHATLYWYQQILGQGPKLLIQFQNNGVVDDSQLPKDRFSAERLKGVDSTLKIQPAKLEDSAVYLCASSLLRGQPGSTEAFFGQGTRLTVV.

This rearrangement joins TRBV7-8 to TRBJ1-5; D might be TRBD1 (6 bases). Deletions cut 5 bases from V and 6 bases from J, with 17 bases between. CDR1 is SGHVS, CDR2 FQNEAQ, per germline. The CDR3 extends over 15 amino acids. Here the CDR3 reads CASSTYQGITQPQHF. The CDR3 bases are TGTGCCAGCAGCACGTATCAGGGGATAACTCAGCCCCAGCATTTT.